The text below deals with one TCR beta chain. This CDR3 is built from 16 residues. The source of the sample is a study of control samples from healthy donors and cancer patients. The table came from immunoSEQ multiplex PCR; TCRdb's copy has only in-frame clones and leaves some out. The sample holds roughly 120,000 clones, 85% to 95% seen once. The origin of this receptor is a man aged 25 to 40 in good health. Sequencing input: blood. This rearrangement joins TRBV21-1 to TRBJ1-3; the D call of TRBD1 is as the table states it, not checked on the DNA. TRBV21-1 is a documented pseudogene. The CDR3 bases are TGTGCCAGCAGCACAAGACAGGCATGCTCTGGAAACACCATATATTTT. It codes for CASSTRQACSGNTIYF.